This T cell receptor (beta chain) was captured by sequencing in a study of blood T cell repertoires in COVID-19. Study information: Acute-phase and convalescent COVID-19 samples originated in the United States, Italy and Spain. From T cells, B-cell-depleted T cells, or PBMCs came the material, which was cDNA or gDNA.

Germline trimming cut 0 bases from V and 5 bases from J; bases unmatched to any gene: 4. This CDR3 is 14 amino acids long. CDR1 is SGHRS and CDR2 is YFSETQ in the germline V gene. In the authors' workflow: Amplification from reference gene primers served as the basis for estimated nucleated cell counts. Repertoires were generated with immunoSEQ multiplex PCR, while TCRdb's copy carries only in-frame clones and drops some. The D gene and trimming were derived from the DNA, and the V and J assignments and clone size from that table. The profile shows roughly 300,000 clones, roughly 82% of them singletons.

The chain combines TRBV5-1 with TRBJ2-7; 8 bases match TRBD2. Sequences were obtained from peripheral blood. The source is a woman aged 45-60 years with acute or convalescent COVID-19. The CDR3 nucleotides read TGCGCCAGCAGCTTGGAGCAAGCGGGAGACGAGCAGTACTTC. This sequence encodes CASSLEQAGDEQYF.